This T cell receptor beta chain appears in the sequencing data of a study of cytomegalovirus exposure and HLA in healthy donors. Turning to this clone: The antigen is not known.

Study conclusions and caveats: Data from an earlier analysis indicated that most TCR beta V segments were productive either about 90% or about 30% of the time. Most of the CMV-associated TCR beta chains (in a later analysis) appeared to be HLA-restricted. Several of the most significant clusters appeared, in a later analysis, to be linked to common viral pathogens. Specificity of a few CMV-associated chains for CMV antigens was verified in vitro.

PCR was performed using 60 Vbeta and 13 Jbeta primers. Data came from immunoSEQ multiplex PCR; TCRdb stores just in-frame clones and leaves some out. This table holds 100,000 to 150,000 clones, 77% found once. This CDR3 spans 14 amino acids. V lost 5 bases and J 1 base, leaving 9 bases between the germline ends. Germline V gene lookup returns CDR1 MNHEY and CDR2 SMNVEV (reference sequence). This TCR came from a male donor in good health and CMV-seropositive. Input material: PBMCs. The chain is built from TRBV27 and TRBJ1-5, with unresolved D. The CDR3 bases are TGTGCCAGCAGTCGCGGCGGCAGCAATCAGCCCCAGCATTTT. Protein: CASSRGGSNQPQHF.